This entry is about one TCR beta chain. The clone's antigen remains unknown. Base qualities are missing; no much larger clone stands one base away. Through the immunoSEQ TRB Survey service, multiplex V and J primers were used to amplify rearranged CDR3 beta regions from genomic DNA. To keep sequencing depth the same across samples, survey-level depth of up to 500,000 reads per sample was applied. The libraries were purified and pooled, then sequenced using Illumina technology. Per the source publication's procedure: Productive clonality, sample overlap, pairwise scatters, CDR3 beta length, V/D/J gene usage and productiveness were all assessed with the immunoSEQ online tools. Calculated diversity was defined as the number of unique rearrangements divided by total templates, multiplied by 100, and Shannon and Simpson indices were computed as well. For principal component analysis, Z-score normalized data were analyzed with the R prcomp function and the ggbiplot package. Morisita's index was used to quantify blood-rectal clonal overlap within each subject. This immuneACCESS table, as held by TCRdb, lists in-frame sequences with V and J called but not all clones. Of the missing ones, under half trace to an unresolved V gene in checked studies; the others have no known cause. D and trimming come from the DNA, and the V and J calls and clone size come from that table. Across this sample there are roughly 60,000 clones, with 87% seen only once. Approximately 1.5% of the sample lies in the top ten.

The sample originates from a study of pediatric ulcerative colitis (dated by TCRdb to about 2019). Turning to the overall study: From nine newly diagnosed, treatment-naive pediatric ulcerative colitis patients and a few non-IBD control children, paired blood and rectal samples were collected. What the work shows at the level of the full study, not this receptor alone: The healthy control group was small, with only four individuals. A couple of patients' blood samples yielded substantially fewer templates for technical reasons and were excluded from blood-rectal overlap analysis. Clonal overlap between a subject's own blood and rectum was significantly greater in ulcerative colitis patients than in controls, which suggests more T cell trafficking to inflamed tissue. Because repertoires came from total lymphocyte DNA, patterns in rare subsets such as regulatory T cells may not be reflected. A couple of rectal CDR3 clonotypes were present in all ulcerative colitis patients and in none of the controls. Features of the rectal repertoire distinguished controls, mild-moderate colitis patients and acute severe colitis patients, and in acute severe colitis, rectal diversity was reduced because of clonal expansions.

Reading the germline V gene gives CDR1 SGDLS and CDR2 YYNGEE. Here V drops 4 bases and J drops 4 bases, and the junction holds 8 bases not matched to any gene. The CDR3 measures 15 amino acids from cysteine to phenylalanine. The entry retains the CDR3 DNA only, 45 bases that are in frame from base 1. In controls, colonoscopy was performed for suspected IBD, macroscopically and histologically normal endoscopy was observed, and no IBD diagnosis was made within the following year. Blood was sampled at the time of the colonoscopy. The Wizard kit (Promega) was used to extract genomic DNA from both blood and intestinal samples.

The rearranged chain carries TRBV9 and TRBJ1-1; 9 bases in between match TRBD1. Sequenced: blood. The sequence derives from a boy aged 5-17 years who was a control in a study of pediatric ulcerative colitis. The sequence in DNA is TGTGCCAGCAGCTTCGGGACAGGGTACGGCACTGAAGCTTTCTTT. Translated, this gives CASSFGTGYGTEAFF. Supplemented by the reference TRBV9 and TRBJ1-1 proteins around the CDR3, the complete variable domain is DSGVTQTPKHLITATGQRVTLRCSPRSGDLSVYWYQQSLDQGLQFLIQYYNGEERAKGNILERFSAQQFPDLHSELNLSSLELGDSALYFCASSFGTGYGTEAFFGQGTRLTVV.